A single sample is the source of the 18 T cell receptor beta chains below, sequenced in a study of T cell responses to AZD1222 COVID-19 vaccine. Using immunoSEQ multiplex PCR, the repertoire was profiled, and TCRdb retains in-frame clones only, with some absent. The repertoire has fewer than 120,000 clones, roughly 90% of them found once; the top ten carry 7.8%. The specimen comprised peripheral blood, sampled on day 0 of AZD1222 vaccination. The source of these receptors is an adult in good health.

This clone is a singleton in its sample. The rearrangement links TRBV12-5 to TRBJ1-1; no clear D. CDR3 length: 15 amino acids. CDR1 is LGHNT and CDR2 is FRNRAP in the germline V gene. V lost 7 bases and J lost 1, with 16 bases in between. The CDR3 sequence: CASASNTLRNTEAFF. As DNA, the CDR3 is TGTGCTAGTGCCTCAAACACACTGCGGAACACTGAAGCTTTCTTT.

V and J are TRBV19 and TRBJ1-2; TRBD1 matches 10 bases. V was clipped by 3 bases and J by 8 bases; unmatched bases: 12. This CDR3 has 16 amino acids. CDR1 is LNHDA and CDR2 is SQIVND in the germline V gene (reference sequence). The CDR3 sequence is CASSIRGQGRLEGYTF. CDR3 bases: TGTGCCAGTAGTATCAGGGGACAGGGGCGTTTGGAAGGCTACACCTTC. The complete variable domain, with remaining parts taken from reference TRBV19 and TRBJ1-2, reads DGGITQSPKYLFRKEGQNVTLSCEQNLNHDAMYWYRQDPGQGLRLIYYSQIVNDFQKGDIAEGYSVSREKKESFPLTVTSAQKNPTAFYLCASSIRGQGRLEGYTFGSGTRLTVV.

This chain joins TRBV6-1 and TRBJ1-5; D uncertain. The CDR3 has 15 residues. Germline V gives CDR1 MNHNS, CDR2 SASEGT. Trimming cost V 1 base and J 7 bases, with 14 bases left between them. The CDR3 sequence is CASSEVGGMFQPQHF. The CDR3 DNA reads TGTGCCAGCAGTGAAGTGGGCGGGATGTTCCAGCCCCAGCATTTT.

DNA of the CDR3: TGTGCCAGCATAACTCTCCGGGACAGGGGGCTCGGCTACACCTTC. Amino acid sequence: CASITLRDRGLGYTF. The V call is TRBV2, the J call TRBJ1-2, with TRBD1 matching 12 bases. Germline CDR1 SNHLY, CDR2 FYNNEI. This CDR3 spans 15 amino acids. V gave up 7 bases and J gave up 8 bases; unmatched junction bases: 11.

This sequence joins TRBV6-5 and TRBJ1-6, with a weak D call TRBD1 (6 bases). V was shortened by 7 bases and J by 0 bases, with 10 bases between the two germline ends. The germline CDR1 and CDR2 sequences are MNHEY and SVGAGI. The CDR3 sequence is 15 residues long. The CDR3 loop reads CASKGESSYNSPLHF. CDR3 nucleotides: TGTGCCAGCAAGGGGGAGAGCTCCTATAATTCACCCCTCCACTTT.

The chain joins TRBV10-3 to TRBJ1-1; tentatively, D is TRBD1 (5 bases). The germline CDR1 and CDR2 sequences are ENHRY and SYGVKD. The CDR3 is 15 residues long. Trimming removed 2 bases from V and 0 bases from J, with 10 bases in between. The CDR3 here is CAISEPGPMNTEAFF. The CDR3 DNA follows: TGTGCCATCAGTGAGCCGGGGCCCATGAACACTGAAGCTTTCTTT.

The chain carries TRBV27 and TRBJ2-7; 10 bases map to TRBD2. Looked up from germline, CDR1 is MNHEY and CDR2 is SMNVEV (reference sequence). After removal of 5 bases from V and 1 base from J, the junction contained 2 bases not matched to a gene. The CDR3 has 14 amino acids. The CDR3 protein is CASSASGGSYEQYF. The CDR3 DNA is TGTGCCAGCAGTGCTAGCGGGGGATCCTACGAGCAGTACTTC.

V usage is TRBV28 and J usage is TRBJ2-7; 10 bases are shared with TRBD2. The CDR3 is 14 residues long. The V gene end was trimmed by 5 bases and the J gene end by 2 bases; junction bases not matched to a gene: 3. Looked up from germline, CDR1 is MDHEN and CDR2 is SYDVKM. DNA of the CDR3: TGTGCCAGCAGTATAGCGGGGGGACCCTACGAGCAGTACTTC. This gives the protein CASSIAGGPYEQYF.

The V gene is TRBV28, the J gene TRBJ1-2; 7 bases line up with TRBD1. The CDR3 extends over 14 amino acids. J was trimmed by 2 bases and V by 5 bases; bases with no gene match: 5. Germline lookup yields CDR1 MDHEN and CDR2 SYDVKM. The CDR3 reads CASSPETGNYGYTF. CDR3 DNA: TGTGCCAGCAGTCCAGAGACAGGGAACTATGGCTACACCTTC.

The chain recombines TRBV7-9 with TRBJ1-2; 8 positions agree with TRBD1. This CDR3 comprises 13 residues. The germline gives CDR1 SEHNR, CDR2 FQNEAQ (reference sequence). J gave up 8 bases and V 5 bases, and 7 bases lay outside the gene matches. CDR3 region: CASSHRTGMGYTF. The CDR3 DNA follows: TGTGCCAGCAGCCATAGGACAGGGATGGGCTACACCTTC.

This clone has a single count. The genes are TRBV6-2 or TRBV6-3 and TRBJ1-2; D ambiguous. V lost 5 bases and J lost 5, with 9 bases in between. Germline V gives CDR1 MNHEY, CDR2 SVGEGT. The CDR3 sequence is 12 residues long. The CDR3, as DNA: TGTGCCAGCAGTCCCGGACTTTATGGCTACACCTTC. Protein product: CASSPGLYGYTF.

The rearrangement uses TRBV30 and TRBJ1-5; D is perhaps TRBD1 (5 bases). The CDR3 is made up of 14 amino acids. Trimming shortened V by 4 bases and J by 6 bases, and 16 bases separated the two germline ends. Germline CDR1 GTSNPN, CDR2 SVGIG (reference sequence). The CDR3 sequence: CAWTMGTGGQPQHF. The CDR3 nucleotides read TGTGCCTGGACCATGGGGACGGGGGGTCAGCCCCAGCATTTT.

This chain uses TRBV6-5 with TRBJ1-2; no definite D call. The CDR3 has 15 amino acids. Germline-derived CDR1 and CDR2 are MNHEY and SVGAGI. V lost 0 bases and J lost 4, with 12 bases in between. The CDR3 nucleotides are TGTGCCAGCAGTTACTCCCCCGAAACCACCTATGGCTACACCTTC. This sequence encodes CASSYSPETTYGYTF.

The chain employs TRBV10-3 and TRBJ1-2; D possibly corresponds to TRBD1 (6 bases). Trimming cost V 2 bases and J 8 bases, with 12 bases left between them. From germline, CDR1 is ENHRY and CDR2 SYGVKD. This CDR3 comprises 13 residues. The CDR3 spells CAISEADRRGYTF. CDR3 in DNA: TGTGCCATCAGTGAGGCGGACAGAAGAGGCTACACCTTC.

The chain joins TRBV9 to TRBJ2-7, with TRBD2 matching over 12 bases. The V segment lost 4 bases and the J segment 5 bases; nucleotides outside the gene matches: 7. This CDR3 spans 15 amino acids. The germline gives CDR1 SGDLS, CDR2 YYNGEE. The chain's CDR3 is CASSTGLAGWDEQYF. CDR3 DNA sequence: TGTGCCAGCAGCACCGGACTAGCGGGGTGGGACGAGCAGTACTTC.

The rearrangement links TRBV25-1 to TRBJ1-6; D uncertain. The V gene lost 6 bases and the J gene lost 0 bases, with 9 bases spanning the gap. CDR3 size: 15 residues. CDR1 and CDR2 from the germline V gene are MGHDK and SYGVNS. The CDR3 sequence is CASRPTSSYNSPLHF. The CDR3, as DNA: TGTGCCAGCAGGCCAACGAGCTCCTATAATTCACCCCTCCACTTT.

The chain recombines TRBV5-1 with TRBJ2-2; no firm D call. The CDR3 length is 12 residues. Trimming removed 3 bases at V and 2 bases at J, with 2 bases between. Germline CDR1 SGHRS, CDR2 YFSETQ. CDR3 amino acids: CASSSNTGELFF. The CDR3 DNA is TGCGCCAGCAGCTCCAACACCGGGGAGCTGTTTTTT. Filled out from reference TRBV5-1 and TRBJ2-2, the complete variable domain reads KAGVTQTPRYLIKTRGQQVTLSCSPISGHRSVSWYQQTPGQGLQFLFEYFSETQRNKGNFPGRFSGRQFSNSRSEMNVSTLELGDSALYLCASSSNTGELFFGEGSRLTVL.

V and J are TRBV29-1 and TRBJ2-7; no definite D call. CDR1 is SQVTM and CDR2 is ANQGSEA in the germline V gene. This CDR3 has 12 amino acids. V lost 0 bases, J lost 0 bases, and 3 bases lay in between. Here the CDR3 DNA reads TGCAGCGTTGAAGACAGCTCCTACGAGCAGTACTTC. It specifies CSVEDSSYEQYF.